These T cell receptor beta chains were read from a single sample in a study of T cell responses to AZD1222 COVID-19 vaccine. The repertoire was sequenced with immunoSEQ multiplex PCR; TCRdb's copy has only in-frame clones and lacks some. Here the sample spans fewer than 150,000 clones, roughly nine tenths being singletons. This sample comprised peripheral blood, obtained on day 0 of AZD1222 vaccination. The receptors here all came from an adult in good health. Both conserved end residues are part of each CDR3. A D gene is named only where the DNA matches it firmly. Clone size is given for some rows only: seen once, a few or many times, or a class if the clone is expanded.

V,D,size,J,DNA,CDR3
TRBV28,NA,NA,TRBJ2-1,TGTGCCAGCAGTTTAGGGTCAAACAGGGCAGCCTACAATGAGCAGTTCTTC,CASSLGSNRAAYNEQFF
TRBV27,NA,NA,TRBJ1-1,TGTGCCAGCAGTGAGCAAGGTTACTCCGTCGAAGCTTTCTTT,CASSEQGYSVEAFF
TRBV6-5,NA,once,TRBJ2-7,TGTGCCAGCAGCCCCGGGGGTCCCAACGAGCAGTACTTC,CASSPGGPNEQYF
TRBV29-1,NA,NA,TRBJ1-5,TGCAGCGTGGGTAGTGGGGACGCGGGGCCCCAGCATTTT,CSVGSGDAGPQHF
TRBV5-1,TRBD2,NA,TRBJ2-3,TGCGCCAGCAGCTTGGGACTAGCGGGACGCACAGATACGCAGTATTTT,CASSLGLAGRTDTQYF
TRBV13,NA,NA,TRBJ2-4,TGTGCCAGCAGCTTAGGCGTCCCTTGGGCCAAAAACATTCAGTACTTC,CASSLGVPWAKNIQYF
TRBV7-3,NA,NA,TRBJ2-2,TGTGCCAGCAGCTTAAGTCCCGCTAGAGGCGGCACCGGGGAGCTGTTTTTT,CASSLSPARGGTGELFF
TRBV7-3,NA,NA,TRBJ1-1,TGTGCCAGCAGCTTAACCCAGGCAGGGGAGGCTTTCTTT,CASSLTQAGEAFF
TRBV11-3,TRBD2,NA,TRBJ2-3,TGTGCCAGCAGCGGGACTAGCGGGAGAGGTACGCAGTATTTT,CASSGTSGRGTQYF
TRBV6-5,NA,NA,TRBJ1-6,TGTGCCAGCAGCCGGGACGGCCCCTATAATTCACCCCTCCACTTT,CASSRDGPYNSPLHF
TRBV5-6,NA,NA,TRBJ2-1,TGTGCCAGCAGCTTGGACGTTCCTGAGCAGTTCTTC,CASSLDVPEQFF
TRBV28,NA,NA,TRBJ2-1,TGTGCCAGCAGCGGAGCAGCGAGCTCCTACAATGAGCAGTTCTTC,CASSGAASSYNEQFF
TRBV19,NA,NA,TRBJ1-3,TGTGCCAGTAGTACTATGGGACAACCCTCTGGAAACACCATATATTTT,CASSTMGQPSGNTIYF
TRBV7-8,TRBD1,once,TRBJ2-1,TGTGCCAGCAGCTTGAGCCGGGACAGGGGTAGTGAGCAGTTCTTC,CASSLSRDRGSEQFF
TRBV7-3,NA,NA,TRBJ2-7,TGTGCCATCCGGGACGACGACTACGAGCAGTACTTC,CAIRDDDYEQYF
TRBV6-5,NA,NA,TRBJ2-7,TGTGCCAGCACAACCGGGACGACACACTACGAGCAGTACTTC,CASTTGTTHYEQYF
TRBV7-8,TRBD2,NA,TRBJ2-1,TGTGCCAGCAGCGCAACTAGCGGGCCTCTCAATGAGCAGTTCTTC,CASSATSGPLNEQFF
TRBV4-3,TRBD2,few,TRBJ2-1,TGCGCCAGCAGCCAGGGGACTAGCGGGGACTACAATGAGCAGTTCTTC,CASSQGTSGDYNEQFF
TRBV11-2,NA,NA,TRBJ2-5,TGTGCCAGCAGCTCCTTTAGGGGGGGCAGGCCCCAAGAGACCCAGTACTTC,CASSSFRGGRPQETQYF
TRBV2,NA,NA,TRBJ1-5,TGTGCCAGCAGGGGAGGGAATCAGCCCCAGCATTTT,CASRGGNQPQHF
TRBV6-2/TRBV6-3,TRBD2,NA,TRBJ2-1,TGTGCCAGCAGTTACGACGGACTAGCGGGCTACAATGAGCAGTTCTTC,CASSYDGLAGYNEQFF
TRBV27,NA,NA,TRBJ2-3,TGTGCCAGCAGTTTATTAGCGGCCACAGATACGCAGTATTTT,CASSLLAATDTQYF
TRBV30,NA,NA,TRBJ1-1,TGTGCCTGGAGTGAAGGCCGGAACACTGAAGCTTTCTTT,CAWSEGRNTEAFF
TRBV5-6,NA,NA,TRBJ1-1,TGTGCCAGCAGCTTGGATACCTGGTGGAACACTGAAGCTTTCTTT,CASSLDTWWNTEAFF
TRBV6-5,NA,NA,TRBJ1-1,TGTGCCAGCAGAGCGGCCCCCATGAACACTGAAGCTTTCTTT,CASRAAPMNTEAFF
TRBV9,NA,NA,TRBJ2-7,TGTGCCAGCAGCGTAGGATTGGAGGGAGGCGCCTACGAGCAGTACTTC,CASSVGLEGGAYEQYF
TRBV2,NA,NA,TRBJ1-2,TGTGCCAGCGCCATCGGGTATGGCTACACCTTC,CASAIGYGYTF
TRBV7-9,NA,NA,TRBJ1-1,TGTGCCAGCAGTTTATACCCCCCTGAAGCTTTCTTT,CASSLYPPEAFF
TRBV7-2,TRBD2,NA,TRBJ2-1,TGTGCCAGCCAGGGGACTAGCGGGGGGTCCTACAATGAGCAGTTCTTC,CASQGTSGGSYNEQFF
TRBV12-3/TRBV12-4,TRBD1,NA,TRBJ1-4,TGTGCCAGCAGCCGGACAGGCGAAAAACTGTTTTTT,CASSRTGEKLFF
TRBV7-9,TRBD1,once,TRBJ1-3,TGTGCCAGCAGCCAGGGGGCGGGAAACACCATATATTTT,CASSQGAGNTIYF
TRBV2,NA,NA,TRBJ1-1,TGTGCCAGCAGTTTGGTGAACACTGAAGCTTTCTTT,CASSLVNTEAFF
TRBV6-6,NA,NA,TRBJ2-1,TGTGCCAGCAAGGAGCGAGACAATGAGCAGTTCTTC,CASKERDNEQFF
TRBV29-1,TRBD1,NA,TRBJ1-4,TGCAGCGTTGAGACAGGGGGCGATGAAAAACTGTTTTTT,CSVETGGDEKLFF
TRBV4-1,NA,NA,TRBJ1-2,TGCGCCAGCAGCCAAGAGGTCGGTTCGGCTAACTATGGCTACACCTTC,CASSQEVGSANYGYTF
TRBV6-4,NA,NA,TRBJ1-1,TGTGCCAGCAGTGACGAGGCTAACACTGAAGCTTTCTTT,CASSDEANTEAFF
TRBV4-1,NA,few,TRBJ1-5,TGCGCCAGCAGCCAAGAAGACCGCGTTAGCAATCAGCCCCAGCATTTT,CASSQEDRVSNQPQHF
TRBV4-1,NA,once,TRBJ2-7,TGCGCCAGCAGCCAAGATAATCGGTTGTTCGAGCAGTACTTC,CASSQDNRLFEQYF